This entry describes one TCR beta chain. No cognate antigen has been identified for it. Base qualities are not recorded, but no much larger clone differs from it by a single base. The sample comes from a study of OX40 agonist ivuxolimab in advanced cancers. About the investigation overall: The costimulatory receptor OX40 (CD134) was targeted by ivuxolimab, a fully human IgG2 agonistic monoclonal antibody. Peripheral TCRbeta sequencing aimed to test whether ivuxolimab altered TCR sequence diversity and caused clonal T-cell expansion. Among the roughly 50 dose-escalation patients, around 19 had hepatocellular carcinoma, roughly 15 melanoma, 9 renal cell carcinoma and 9 head and neck cancer. Prior anti-PD-1, anti-PD-L1 or anti-CTLA-4 therapy was permitted, and approximately 40% of dose-escalation patients had received checkpoint inhibitors. Partial responses occurred in three dose-escalation patients, of whom one had hepatocellular carcinoma and two had cutaneous melanoma. Intravenous ivuxolimab was administered to patients every 2 weeks at six dose levels: 0.01, 0.1, 0.3, 1.5, 3 and 10 mg/kg. In the dose-escalation cohort, approximately 83% of patients were male, and the mean age was 60 years with a range of roughly 23 to 79. The monotherapy dose-escalation portion (N ≈ 57 patients) of the phase I ivuxolimab trial is reported in the paper.

Summary of the overall study and its limitations: At doses from 0.1 to 3.0 mg/kg, clonal expansion was seen in both CD4+ and CD8+ blood T cells between baseline and week 6. In the 0.1-3.0 mg/kg groups, partial responders had among the lowest normalized peripheral clonal expansion, particularly in CD8+ T cells. On average, CD8+ T cells showed more expanded clones than CD4+ T cells after ivuxolimab. Low levels of normalized T-cell clonal expansion were also seen in some nonresponding patients. The antigen specificity of the peripheral T cells that underwent clonal expansion was not determined.

Genomic DNA was isolated from the sorted cells so that the TCRbeta CDR3 region could be sequenced. TCRbeta CDR3 regions were sequenced using the immunoSEQ Assay. Here the immuneACCESS table is served through TCRdb, limited to in-frame sequences with V and J called. Missing clones are a known gap in these copies; in checked studies unresolved V genes cover under half, and the rest lacks a known reason. Present in this sample are about 77,000 clones, roughly 80% of which were seen just once. Together, the top ten hold approximately 4.6% of the sample. The trial excluded patients who had a history of autoimmune disease or were on systemic immunosuppression. Peripheral blood for TCR sequencing was drawn from every dose cohort at baseline, at cycle 4 day 1 and at cycle 7 day 1. Samples came from an open-label, multicenter, first-in-human phase I dose-escalation trial of ivuxolimab. The trial enrolled adults with locally advanced or metastatic head and neck squamous cell, hepatocellular, melanoma or renal cell carcinoma. Before TCR sequencing, CD4+ T cells and CD8+ T cells were sorted from peripheral blood as separate populations.

The CDR3 starts with the cysteine, ends with the phenylalanine, and has 15 residues. Solely the CDR3 DNA is kept, with 45 bases framed from the first base. V is pared back by 5 bases and J by 7 bases, with 17 bases lying between the germline termini. From the germline V gene, CDR1 is SGHAT and CDR2 is FQNNGV. The chain is assembled from TRBV11-2 and TRBJ2-2; the D gene remains uncertain. The sequence came from an adult with an advanced solid tumor such as melanoma, head and neck, liver or kidney cancer. The starting material was CD4+ or CD8+ T cells sorted from blood, obtained in a trial of the OX40 agonist ivuxolimab. The base sequence is TGTGCCAGCAGCACCTGGACCGCGGCCCGCGGGGAGCTGTTTTTT. Translated, it gives CASSTWTAARGELFF.